Sequencing of this T cell receptor beta chain was carried out in a study of T cell clonotyping in hematopoietic cell transplantation. This clone is labeled medium-sized (0.01 to 0.1%). Antigen: not known. The study's findings and limits: Broader posttransplant TCR repertoire diversity was predicted by graft donor and pretransplant recipient Inverse Simpson Index values. At the given depth, recipient repertoires were over 95% de novo clonotypes. After transplant, recipient diversity fell while pathologically expanded clonotypes grew through day 180.

Clones were read by immunoSEQ multiplex PCR, and TCRdb kept only the in-frame ones, dropping some. The sample has approximately 6,000 clones; 65% to 80% are singletons. The sample consisted of PBMCs, taken 100 days after allogeneic stem cell transplant. The clonotype originates from a female patient in her thirties or forties who had an allogeneic stem cell transplant, so the T cells may come from the graft donor. Some clones in this sample may be carry-over from other donors' samples.

As DNA, the CDR3 is TGTGCCAGCAAGCTTTCGGCAGGAAGCAATCAGCCCCAGCATTTT. Translation gives CASKLSAGSNQPQHF. This sequence joins TRBV6-5 and TRBJ1-5; no definite D call. The germline gives CDR1 MNHEY, CDR2 SVGAGI. The CDR3 has 15 amino acids. Trimming removed 7 bases at V and 1 base at J, with 14 bases between.